Listed below are T cell receptor beta chains from one sample, sequenced in a study of cytomegalovirus exposure and HLA in healthy donors. Sequencing was performed with immunoSEQ multiplex PCR; in TCRdb, only in-frame clones are kept and a portion is missing. The sample has roughly 250,000 clones, around nine tenths seen once. The sample consisted of PBMCs. Source of these receptors: a man between 18 and 29 years old in good health and CMV-seronegative. The CDR3 runs from the conserved cysteine through the conserved F or W. The order of the fields is J gene, clone size, D gene, V gene, CDR3 DNA, CDR3 protein. D genes are given only for firm matches. Expanded clones are given a class, and other clones once, few, many or no size at all.

>TRBJ2-3|-|-|TRBV7-2
TGTGCCGCCGCTCGAGGTCTGACAGGCCGGGATACGCAGTATTTT
CAAARGLTGRDTQYF
>TRBJ1-3|-|-|TRBV14
TGTGCCAGCAGCCCGAGGGTTTATGGAAACACCATATATTTT
CASSPRVYGNTIYF
>TRBJ1-1|-|-|TRBV5-6
TGTGCCAGCAGCTTGAGGACTTACAAAGCTTTCTTT
CASSLRTYKAFF
>TRBJ2-1|-|TRBD2|TRBV11-2
TGTGCCAGCAGCCGTATAGCGGGGGGTCCCGACAATGAGCAGTTCTTC
CASSRIAGGPDNEQFF
>TRBJ2-5|-|-|TRBV10-3
TGTGCCATCAGTGAGTCGTATAGCGTTGAAGAGACCCAGTACTTC
CAISESYSVEETQYF
>TRBJ2-1|-|TRBD2|TRBV6-5
TGTGCCAGCAGTCCGTCTAGCGGGGAGGCGTCGGAGCAGTTCTTC
CASSPSSGEASEQFF
>TRBJ2-4|-|-|TRBV2
TGTGCCAGCACTAGGGAGAACGTAAAAAACATTCAGTACTTC
CASTRENVKNIQYF
>TRBJ2-3|-|TRBD2|TRBV4-3
TGCGCCAGCAGCCGGAAGATAGCGGGAACAGCAGATACGCAGTATTTT
CASSRKIAGTADTQYF
>TRBJ2-3|-|TRBD2|TRBV7-9
TGTGCCAGCAGCCCTAGGGGCGGCCCGACTAGCGGGGGGGCGAATACGCAGTATTTT
CASSPRGGPTSGGANTQYF
>TRBJ2-7|once|TRBD2|TRBV6-1
TGTGCCAGCAGTGGACTAGCGTTCTACGAGCAGTACTTC
CASSGLAFYEQYF
>TRBJ1-1|-|-|TRBV4-3
TGCGCCAGCAGTCAAGGGTTGCGAGGTCGGTGGACTGAAGCTTTCTTT
CASSQGLRGRWTEAFF
>TRBJ2-1|-|-|TRBV4-1
TGCGCCAGCAGCCCCGGCCTACGGGGGAATGAGCAGTTCTTC
CASSPGLRGNEQFF
>TRBJ1-2|few|-|TRBV10-1
TGCGCCAGCAGTCCGACCGGGACTGGGATCTCTGGCTACACCTTC
CASSPTGTGISGYTF
>TRBJ2-7|-|TRBD1|TRBV7-6
TGTGCCAGCAGCGTACGCTCCGGGACAGGGGGCGCCTACGAGCAGTACTTC
CASSVRSGTGGAYEQYF
>TRBJ2-7|-|-|TRBV4-3
TGCGCCAGCAGCCAAGAAGTGGGGCGTCCCTACGAGCAGTACTTC
CASSQEVGRPYEQYF
>TRBJ2-3|-|-|TRBV27
TGTGCCAGCAGTCCCCCGACAGTGCCCTTTGATACGCAGTATTTT
CASSPPTVPFDTQYF
>TRBJ2-7|-|TRBD1|TRBV6-1
TGTGCCAGCAGATCCGGGACAGCCTCGGGCGAGCAGTACTTC
CASRSGTASGEQYF
>TRBJ2-5|-|-|TRBV16
TGTGCCAGCAGCCAGGGGGCAGAGACCCAGTACTTC
CASSQGAETQYF
>TRBJ1-4|-|TRBD1|TRBV19
TGTGCCAGTAGTACCCGACAGGGCAGGGAAGAAAAACTGTTTTTT
CASSTRQGREEKLFF
>TRBJ2-7|few|-|TRBV5-5
TGTGCCAGCAGCATTCAGGTCGAGCAGTACTTC
CASSIQVEQYF
>TRBJ1-2|-|-|TRBV19
TGTGCCAGTAGTATAGATGAGGCATGGCGAGCTAACTATGGCTACACCTTC
CASSIDEAWRANYGYTF
>TRBJ2-1|-|TRBD2|TRBV4-3
TGCGCCAGCAGCCATGGCATTAGCGGGTATGAGCAGTTCTTC
CASSHGISGYEQFF
>TRBJ2-2|-|TRBD1|TRBV29-1
TGCAGCGTTGTTCTCCTGGGGACAGGGTCCATAGATGGCGGGGAGCTGTTTTTT
CSVVLLGTGSIDGGELFF
>TRBJ1-3|-|-|TRBV28
TGTGCCAGCAGTCGCCCCCTAGCCGGGGCTGGAAACACCATATATTTT
CASSRPLAGAGNTIYF
>TRBJ2-7|-|-|TRBV7-9
TGTGCCAGCAGCTTATTGAGGGGGGGCTTACTCCACGAGCAGTACTTC
CASSLLRGGLLHEQYF
>TRBJ2-3|-|-|TRBV9
TGTGCCAGCAGCGTAGAAAGCGGGTGGTCCACAGATACGCAGTATTTT
CASSVESGWSTDTQYF
>TRBJ2-2|-|TRBD2|TRBV27
TGTGCCAGCAGTTTCAGGACTAGCGGAAACACCGGGGAGCTGTTTTTT
CASSFRTSGNTGELFF
>TRBJ2-7|-|-|TRBV29-1
TGCAGCGTTGGGTCGGCAGCGAGCTCCTACGAGCAGTACTTC
CSVGSAASSYEQYF
>TRBJ2-3|once|TRBD2|TRBV4-3
TGCGCCAGCAGCCAAGATACCCCGGCGGGAGGTACAGATACGCAGTATTTT
CASSQDTPAGGTDTQYF
>TRBJ1-2|-|-|TRBV5-6
TGTGCCAGCAGCCGATCTCAGGCGGGCTATGGCTACACCTTC
CASSRSQAGYGYTF
>TRBJ2-3|-|TRBD2|TRBV4-1
TGCGCCAGCAGCCAAGACCTAGCGGGGGGGGCTCGCACAGATACGCAGTATTTT
CASSQDLAGGARTDTQYF
>TRBJ2-2|-|-|TRBV7-9
TGTGCCAGCAGCTTCCCCTCTACAGGGCTGAACACCGGGGAGCTGTTTTTT
CASSFPSTGLNTGELFF
>TRBJ1-3|-|TRBD1|TRBV7-2
TGTGCCAGCAGCTTGTACAGGGGAACGGGAAACACCATATATTTT
CASSLYRGTGNTIYF
>TRBJ2-7|-|-|TRBV28
TGTGCCAGCACAGCCGGGACACCCTACGAGCAGTACTTC
CASTAGTPYEQYF
>TRBJ2-7|-|TRBD2|TRBV27
TGTGCCAGCAGTTTTTCGGGACTAGAGATCTACGAGCAGTACTTC
CASSFSGLEIYEQYF
>TRBJ2-4|-|-|TRBV19
TGTGCCAGTAGTATACGGGGGGCTAGGGTCAAAAACATTCAGTACTTC
CASSIRGARVKNIQYF
>TRBJ2-3|-|TRBD1|TRBV7-2
TGTGCCAGCAGCTTATTGGACAGGCGGACAGATACGCAGTATTTT
CASSLLDRRTDTQYF
>TRBJ2-3|-|TRBD1|TRBV11-3
TGTGCCAGCAGCCCGCCGGGACAGTCCCCTGGGCCCACAGATACGCAGTATTTT
CASSPPGQSPGPTDTQYF
>TRBJ1-5|-|-|TRBV5-5
TGTGCCAGCAGCTTGACCGGAGGCAATCAGCCCCAGCATTTT
CASSLTGGNQPQHF
>TRBJ1-4|-|-|TRBV6-4
TGTGCCAGCAGTCGGGGGGAAACAACTAATGAAAAACTGTTTTTT
CASSRGETTNEKLFF
>TRBJ1-3|-|-|TRBV5-4
TGTGCCAGCAGCCCCGTTCCTGGAAACACCATATATTTT
CASSPVPGNTIYF
>TRBJ1-2|-|-|TRBV6-1
TGTGCCAGCAGTGAATCCCGGTTTAACTATGGCTACACCTTC
CASSESRFNYGYTF
>TRBJ2-1|-|TRBD2|TRBV18
TGTGCCAGCTCATCGGGACTAGCGGGAGGCAATGAGCAGTTCTTC
CASSSGLAGGNEQFF
>TRBJ2-1|-|-|TRBV18
TGTGCCAGCTCACCATTCAGGGATCCCGTTAGCTCCTACAATGAGCAGTTCTTC
CASSPFRDPVSSYNEQFF
>TRBJ2-3|once|-|TRBV2
TGTGCCAGCGGGCCAGGTTGGGCACCCGCAGATACGCAGTATTTT
CASGPGWAPADTQYF
>TRBJ1-5|-|TRBD1|TRBV28
TGTGCCAGCAGTATCGACAGGGGCTATAGCAATCAGCCCCAGCATTTT
CASSIDRGYSNQPQHF
>TRBJ2-3|-|-|TRBV2
TGTGCCAGCAGTGAAGAGCTAGCTGGCACAGATACGCAGTATTTT
CASSEELAGTDTQYF
>TRBJ1-4|-|TRBD1|TRBV19
TGTGCCAGTAGTCCAAGGGACAGAACGGGAGAAAAACTGTTTTTT
CASSPRDRTGEKLFF
>TRBJ1-5|-|-|TRBV28
TGTGCCAGCACGAGAGGGTGGCAGCCCCAGCATTTT
CASTRGWQPQHF
>TRBJ1-2|-|-|TRBV7-2
TGTGCCAGCAGCTTACTACAGGGCCCCTCGGGCTACACCTTC
CASSLLQGPSGYTF
>TRBJ1-1|-|-|TRBV6-6
TGTGCCAGCCAGTTATTAGAGAGGGCCTCTGAAGCTTTCTTT
CASQLLERASEAFF
>TRBJ2-1|-|-|TRBV15
TGTGCCACCAGAAACAGGACATACAATGAGCAGTTCTTC
CATRNRTYNEQFF
>TRBJ2-1|-|-|TRBV4-1
TGCGCCAGCAGCCAAGATAGCGCGCAAACCTACAATGAGCAGTTCTTC
CASSQDSAQTYNEQFF